The rows below give T cell receptor beta chains drawn from one sample of a study of blood T cell repertoires in COVID-19. This table comes from immunoSEQ multiplex PCR, and its TCRdb copy is limited to in-frame clones, with some not included. The table has fewer than 350,000 clones, around 86% seen once. Material: PBMCs or T cells enriched from blood (not recorded which). These receptors all come from a man aged 60-69 years who had recovered from COVID-19. Each CDR3 is given with its conserved first and last residue. The order of the fields is V gene, D gene, clone size, J gene, CDR3 DNA, CDR3 protein. D genes are given only for firm matches. A clone size is listed for some rows: how often the clone was seen (once, few, many), or a class if it is expanded.

TRBV15	.	once	TRBJ1-1	TGTGCCACCAGCAGAGGCGGGGAAATGAACACTGAAGCTTTCTTT	CATSRGGEMNTEAFF
TRBV7-2	TRBD2	.	TRBJ2-6	TGTGCCAGCAGCCCCCGGGGGGAAGGCGACTCTGGGGCCAACGTCCTGACTTTC	CASSPRGEGDSGANVLTF
TRBV25-1	.	.	TRBJ1-1	TGTGCCAGCAGTCCTATAGACAAGAACACTGAAGCTTTCTTT	CASSPIDKNTEAFF
TRBV7-3	TRBD1	.	TRBJ2-3	TGTGCCAGCAGCGAAATCGCAGGGGGCTTGGATACGCAGTATTTT	CASSEIAGGLDTQYF
TRBV4-3	.	.	TRBJ1-6	TGCGCCAGCAGCCTCGAGACAGCGAATTCACCCCTCCACTTT	CASSLETANSPLHF
TRBV6-6	TRBD1	.	TRBJ2-2	TGTGCCAGCAGTCCTCTAAACGGGGCAGGGGGCACCGGGGAGCTGTTTTTT	CASSPLNGAGGTGELFF
TRBV7-7	.	.	TRBJ2-1	TGTGCTAGCAGCTTAGTACCTAGCCGTTACAATGAGCAGTTCTTC	CASSLVPSRYNEQFF
TRBV6-2/TRBV6-3	TRBD2	.	TRBJ2-1	TGTGCCAGCAGTTACTCGAGCGGTAGCGGGATTACCTACAATGAGCAGTTCTTC	CASSYSSGSGITYNEQFF
TRBV6-5	TRBD1	.	TRBJ1-1	TGTGCCAGCAGATTGACAGGGTCTGTGGCTGAAGCTTTCTTT	CASRLTGSVAEAFF
TRBV19	.	.	TRBJ2-2	TGTGCCAGTAGTATTTCGGGGTCGGGATACACCGGGGAGCTGTTTTTT	CASSISGSGYTGELFF
TRBV7-9	TRBD1	.	TRBJ1-1	TGTGCCAGCAGCGAATGGGGACAGGGGGACGGAAAGGCTTTCTTT	CASSEWGQGDGKAFF
TRBV15	.	.	TRBJ2-7	TGTGCCACCAGCAGAGATCCGGGACTCTCCTACGAGCAGTACTTC	CATSRDPGLSYEQYF
TRBV10-2	TRBD1	.	TRBJ2-5	TGCGCCAGCAGTACCATACAGGGGGAGACCCAGTACTTC	CASSTIQGETQYF
TRBV4-2	TRBD2	.	TRBJ2-7	TGTGCCAGCAGATATACTAGCGGGAGGGCCTACGAGCAGTACTTC	CASRYTSGRAYEQYF
TRBV5-1	TRBD2	.	TRBJ2-7	TGCGCCAGCAGCCTTATCCCGGGGGGGCAGGGAGGCAACGAGCAGTACTTC	CASSLIPGGQGGNEQYF
TRBV29-1	TRBD1	.	TRBJ1-1	TGCAGCGTCGAGGGACAGTTGAACACTGAAGCTTTCTTT	CSVEGQLNTEAFF
TRBV28	TRBD1	.	TRBJ1-5	TGTGCCAGCAGTCCTCGTCCCGGGACAGGGGGCGGGAATCAGCCCCAGCATTTT	CASSPRPGTGGGNQPQHF
TRBV19	TRBD1	.	TRBJ1-1	TGTGCCAGTAGGGGGTTGGACAGGGAGAGCACTGAAGCTTTCTTT	CASRGLDRESTEAFF
TRBV6-1	.	.	TRBJ2-7	TGTGCCAGCAGTGAAATGTCAGGGCTTCCTTACGAGCAGTACTTC	CASSEMSGLPYEQYF
TRBV6-6	TRBD1	.	TRBJ1-1	TGTGCCAGCACCTACGGGGACAGGGATCCTGAAGCTTTCTTT	CASTYGDRDPEAFF
TRBV7-2	TRBD2	.	TRBJ2-3	TGTGCCAGCAGCTTAGGTTCGGCGGGAGCTACAGATACGCAGTATTTT	CASSLGSAGATDTQYF
TRBV15	TRBD1	.	TRBJ1-4	TGTGCCACCAGCAGTCGACAGGGAGGTTATGAAAAACTGTTTTTT	CATSSRQGGYEKLFF
TRBV5-1	TRBD2	few	TRBJ2-5	TGCGCCAGCAGCCCACCGGGACTAGCGGGAGAGACCCAGTACTTC	CASSPPGLAGETQYF
TRBV5-1	TRBD1	once	TRBJ2-7	TGCGCCAGCAGCTGGTGGACAGGGAAGAACGAGCAGTACTTC	CASSWWTGKNEQYF
TRBV11-2	TRBD1	.	TRBJ2-5	TGTGCCAGCAGCTTAGACCGTTGGGACAGTTCTAAAGAGACCCAGTACTTC	CASSLDRWDSSKETQYF
TRBV9	TRBD1	.	TRBJ1-1	TGTGCCAGCAGCTCGGGACAGTCCACTGAAGCTTTCTTT	CASSSGQSTEAFF
TRBV27	TRBD1	.	TRBJ2-3	TGTGCCAGCAAGACAGGGGACACTAGCACAGATACGCAGTATTTT	CASKTGDTSTDTQYF
TRBV9	TRBD2	.	TRBJ2-3	TGTGCCAGCAGCGTAGCTGGGACTAGCGGGCCCGATACGCAGTATTTT	CASSVAGTSGPDTQYF
TRBV5-1	.	once	TRBJ2-1	TGCGCCAGCAGAGTTAGTGAGGGTGAGCAGTTCTTC	CASRVSEGEQFF
TRBV9	TRBD2	.	TRBJ2-2	TGTGCCAGCAGCCGGACTAGCGGGAGGGCCGGGGAGCTGTTTTTT	CASSRTSGRAGELFF
TRBV25-1	.	.	TRBJ2-2	TGTGCCAGCAGTGAAACGGTGTTCTGGTCAAACACCGGGGAGCTGTTTTTT	CASSETVFWSNTGELFF
TRBV18	.	.	TRBJ1-1	TGTGCCAGCTCACCACCGTGGCGGCAGGGGAAGGCTGAAGCTTTCTTT	CASSPPWRQGKAEAFF
TRBV28	TRBD1	.	TRBJ2-7	TGTGCCAGCAGTTCATCCGGGACAGGGCGATACGAGCAGTACTTC	CASSSSGTGRYEQYF
TRBV5-4	.	.	TRBJ2-2	TGTGCCAGCAGCTTGGACAGCGGAGGCAACACCGGGGAGCTGTTTTTT	CASSLDSGGNTGELFF
TRBV19	.	.	TRBJ1-1	TGTGCCAGTAGTATCTATGAGGGCACTGAAGCTTTCTTT	CASSIYEGTEAFF
TRBV7-3	.	.	TRBJ2-3	TGTGCCAGCAGCCGGGGAGGACGCACAGATACGCAGTATTTT	CASSRGGRTDTQYF
TRBV9	.	.	TRBJ2-7	TGTGCCAGCAGCGCCCGGGACACCTCCTACGAGCAGTACTTC	CASSARDTSYEQYF
TRBV20-1	.	.	TRBJ2-7	TGCAGTGCTAGTGCCCTTTACGAGCAGTACTTC	CSASALYEQYF
TRBV7-6	TRBD2	.	TRBJ2-7	TGTGCCAGCAGCTCGGGGAACTACGGGGGACTAGCGGGGATTTTACGCTACGAGCAGTACTTC	CASSSGNYGGLAGILRYEQYF
TRBV9	.	once	TRBJ1-1	TGTGCCAGCAGCGTAGGCAGGGCGAGCACTGAAGCTTTCTTT	CASSVGRASTEAFF
TRBV28	.	once	TRBJ1-5	TGTGCCAGCAGCCCCGGACAGTTCAATCAGCCCCAGCATTTT	CASSPGQFNQPQHF
TRBV15	.	.	TRBJ2-4	TGTGCCACCAGCAGAGATTATGGCGGTTTGCTAGCCAAAAACATTCAGTACTTC	CATSRDYGGLLAKNIQYF
TRBV6-2/TRBV6-3	.	once	TRBJ1-1	TGTGCCAGCAGTGACAGGAGGAACACTGAAGCTTTCTTT	CASSDRRNTEAFF
TRBV6-2/TRBV6-3	.	.	TRBJ2-2	TGTGCCAGCAGTTACAGACTAGAGGCTACGACCGGGGAGCTGTTTTTT	CASSYRLEATTGELFF
TRBV28	TRBD1	.	TRBJ1-1	TGTGCCAGCAGTTTATTCGTCGGGACAGTGACTAACACTGAAGCTTTCTTT	CASSLFVGTVTNTEAFF
TRBV28	.	.	TRBJ2-6	TGTGCCAGCAGTTTAAGCACCTCTAGCTCTGGGGCCAACGTCCTGACTTTC	CASSLSTSSSGANVLTF
TRBV27	TRBD1	.	TRBJ1-1	TGTGCCAGCAGTTCAAGGGACAGGGTATTCACTGAAGCTTTCTTT	CASSSRDRVFTEAFF
TRBV19	.	.	TRBJ1-6	TGTGCCAGTAGTATCGGGTTGTCGTCACCCCTCCACTTT	CASSIGLSSPLHF
TRBV5-1	TRBD2	.	TRBJ2-7	TGCGCCAGCAGAGCGCTAGCGGGAGTGTCGTACGAGCAGTACTTC	CASRALAGVSYEQYF